Reported below is one T cell receptor beta chain. What it binds is unknown. Time point: late sampling 161 to 241 days after vaccination in a few convalescent patients. Treatment denoted: 10-day PBMC culture with coronavirus spike peptide pools or control peptides (ViraFEST assay). The sample originates from a study of vaccination and CD4 T cells after COVID-19. Germline V gives CDR1 SNHLY, CDR2 FYNNEI. V shed 7 bases and J shed 2 bases, with 12 bases lying between them. The CDR3 consists of 14 residues. Oncomine TCR Beta short-read sequencing was applied to DNA from cultured CD4+ T cells. Once CD4+ T cells had been cultured, genomic DNA was extracted from them. Via MiXCR, TCRdb re-called the PCR reads, giving one row per CDR3 protein. The sample lists more than 15,000 distinct CDR3 sequences; approximately 45% were seen once.

The specimen comprised CD4+ T cells from blood, cultured in vitro, sampled about 7 months after SARS-CoV-2 vaccination. V gene TRBV2 combines with J gene TRBJ1-5; D remains unclear. This receptor was obtained from a human donor who had recovered from COVID-19. CDR3 sequence (DNA): TGTGCCAGCACTCCCGGACGAGGCAATCAGCCCCAGCATTTT. Its translation: CASTPGRGNQPQHF.